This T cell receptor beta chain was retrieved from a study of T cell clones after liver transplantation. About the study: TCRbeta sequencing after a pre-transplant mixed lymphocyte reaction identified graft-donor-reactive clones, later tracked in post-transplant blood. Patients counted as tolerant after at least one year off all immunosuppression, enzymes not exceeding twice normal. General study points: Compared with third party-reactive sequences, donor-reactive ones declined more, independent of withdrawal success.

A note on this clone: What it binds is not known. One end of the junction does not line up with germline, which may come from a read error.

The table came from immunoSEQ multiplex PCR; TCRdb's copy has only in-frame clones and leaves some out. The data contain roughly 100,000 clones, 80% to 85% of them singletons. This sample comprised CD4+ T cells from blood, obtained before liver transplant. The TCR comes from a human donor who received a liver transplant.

The CDR3 region has the DNA TGTGCCAGCAGCTCTAGCGGGGTCTCCCACAATGAGCAGTTCTTC. Its translation is CASSSSGVSHNEQFF. The rearrangement uses TRBV5-4 and TRBJ2-1, with 9 bases that match TRBD2. The length of the CDR3 is 15 residues. Germline V lookup: CDR1 SGHNT, CDR2 YYREEE (reference sequence).